This TCR beta chain was sequenced for a study of blood T cell repertoires in COVID-19. Study overall: The samples span acute and convalescent COVID-19 from the United States, Italy and Spain. T cells, B-cell-depleted T cells, or PBMCs supplied cDNA or gDNA.

Authors' analysis steps: Estimated nucleated cell counts came from reference gene primer amplification. Sequencing used immunoSEQ multiplex PCR; TCRdb keeps in-frame clones, though not all of them. The V and J calls and clone size are taken from that table; D and trimming were inferred from the DNA. Altogether about 160,000 clones are present, roughly 93% being singletons, with the ten largest covering more than 2%. There are 15 residues in the CDR3. V lost 2 bases, J lost 3 bases, and 14 bases lay in between. Germline lookup yields CDR1 SGHRS and CDR2 YFSETQ. Sequenced input: peripheral blood. The chain combines TRBV5-1 with TRBJ1-1, with a tentative D call TRBD1 (5 bases). The sequence derives from a man younger than 30 with acute or convalescent COVID-19. CDR3: CASSFQGFEDTEAFF. Written as DNA, the CDR3 is TGCGCCAGCAGCTTTCAGGGATTTGAGGACACTGAAGCTTTCTTT. The complete variable domain, with remaining parts taken from reference TRBV5-1 and TRBJ1-1, reads KAGVTQTPRYLIKTRGQQVTLSCSPISGHRSVSWYQQTPGQGLQFLFEYFSETQRNKGNFPGRFSGRQFSNSRSEMNVSTLELGDSALYLCASSFQGFEDTEAFFGQGTRLTVV.